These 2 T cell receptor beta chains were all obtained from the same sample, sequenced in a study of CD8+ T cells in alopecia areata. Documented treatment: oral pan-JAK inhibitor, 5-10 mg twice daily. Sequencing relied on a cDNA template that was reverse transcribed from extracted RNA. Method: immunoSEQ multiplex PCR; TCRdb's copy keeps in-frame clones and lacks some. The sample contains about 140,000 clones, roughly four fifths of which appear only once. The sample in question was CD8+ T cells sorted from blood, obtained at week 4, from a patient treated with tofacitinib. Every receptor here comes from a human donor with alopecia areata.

CDR3 amino acids: CASSVNSGANVLTF. CDR3 nucleotide sequence: TGTGCCAGCAGCGTGAACTCTGGGGCCAACGTCCTGACTTTC. The J gene is TRBJ2-6, the V gene TRBV7-2; D is ambiguous. V was pared by 5 bases and J by 0 bases, with 5 bases between. Germline-derived CDR1 and CDR2 are SGHTA and FQGNSA. The length of the CDR3 is 14 residues.

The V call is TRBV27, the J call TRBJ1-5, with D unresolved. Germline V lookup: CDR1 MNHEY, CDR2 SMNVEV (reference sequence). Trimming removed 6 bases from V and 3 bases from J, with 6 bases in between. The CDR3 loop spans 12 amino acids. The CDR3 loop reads CASSPPNQPQHF. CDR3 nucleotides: TGTGCCAGCAGCCCGCCCAATCAGCCCCAGCATTTT.